The source of this TCR beta chain is a study of control samples from healthy donors and cancer patients. Profiled with immunoSEQ multiplex PCR; TCRdb holds only in-frame clones, not every one. The sample contains tens of thousands of clones, around 87% of which appear only once. The CDR3 length is 14 residues. Germline values: CDR1 SGHDT, CDR2 YYEEEE. V lost 4 bases to trimming and J lost 0 bases, with 10 bases between them. This receptor was obtained from an older woman with lung cancer. Sequencing used PBMCs. V usage is TRBV5-6 and J usage is TRBJ1-1; D is undetermined. CDR3 bases: TGTGCCAGCAGCGATTCGAGGGTGAACACTGAAGCTTTCTTT. As protein: CASSDSRVNTEAFF.